The 13 T cell receptor beta chains below were found in one sample sequenced in a study of regulatory dendritic cells for organ transplantation. Their target antigens are unknown. Clones were sequenced by immunoSEQ multiplex PCR, and TCRdb holds only the in-frame ones, with some missing. The sample carries 9,500 to 15,000 clones, 74% recorded once. Sorted T cells were CFSE-labeled and cultured 5 days with allogeneic regulatory or mature dendritic cells at 1:10. What was sequenced was naive CD4+ T cells from blood cultured with regulatory dendritic cells. Subset meaning: CD45RA+ naive T cells. Every receptor here comes from a human donor in good health.

This clone was detected a few times. The J gene is TRBJ2-1, the V gene TRBV4-1, with D possibly TRBD2 on 6 matching bases. Germline assignment: CDR1 MGHRA and CDR2 YSYEKL. The CDR3 is 15 residues long. V was trimmed by 5 bases and J by 0 bases, leaving 11 bases between them. This chain's CDR3 is CASSFREISYNEQFF. The CDR3 region has the DNA TGCGCCAGCAGCTTCCGGGAGATCTCCTACAATGAGCAGTTCTTC.

This chain connects TRBV5-1 to TRBJ2-3, with 8 bases matching TRBD1. CDR3 length equals 16 residues. J was trimmed by 0 bases and V by 0 bases; bases with no gene match: 3. From germline, CDR1 is SGHRS and CDR2 YFSETQ. The CDR3 is CASSLAGGGSTDTQYF. CDR3 nucleotide sequence: TGCGCCAGCAGCTTGGCAGGGGGCGGTAGCACAGATACGCAGTATTTT.

This clone has more than one count but fewer than ten. This sequence joins TRBV5-5 and TRBJ2-2; a weak D match, TRBD2 (5 bases). This CDR3 region has 14 residues. Germline V gene lookup returns CDR1 SGHKS and CDR2 YYEKEE (reference sequence). Deletions cut 3 bases from V and 7 bases from J, with 13 bases between. Here the CDR3 reads CASSSWVEVGELFF. In DNA, the CDR3 is TGTGCCAGCAGCTCTTGGGTGGAGGTCGGGGAGCTGTTTTTT.

The rearrangement links TRBV5-1 to TRBJ1-4, with 7 bases fitting TRBD1. The CDR3 runs to 16 residues. In germline, CDR1 is SGHRS, CDR2 YFSETQ. The junction had 5 bases not matched to a gene; V was cut back by 3 bases and J by 0 bases. CDR3 amino acids: CASSWGTVTTNEKLFF. The DNA for the CDR3 is TGCGCCAGCAGCTGGGGGACAGTTACAACTAATGAAAAACTGTTTTTT.

The chain combines TRBV27 with TRBJ2-4, with D uncertain. Per the germline V gene, CDR1 is MNHEY and CDR2 is SMNVEV (reference sequence). The length of the CDR3 is 14 residues. The ends were cut back, 2 bases at V and 0 bases at J, with 5 bases in the middle. CDR3 loop: CASSLLGAKNIQYF. The CDR3 nucleotides are TGTGCCAGCAGTTTACTAGGAGCCAAAAACATTCAGTACTTC.

This sequence joins TRBV18 and TRBJ2-7; possibly TRBD2 for D (6 bases). CDR1 is KGHSH, CDR2 LQKENI, per germline. The CDR3 runs 14 residues. Trimming took off 5 bases at V and 4 bases at J, with 15 bases between the two ends. CDR3 DNA: TGTGCCAGCTCAAGGACACCCGGGGGATACGAGCAGTACTTC. This encodes CASSRTPGGYEQYF.

The table lists this clone with a few counts. The V call is TRBV9, the J call TRBJ2-1, with 7 bases that match TRBD2. The CDR3 loop spans 15 amino acids. V was clipped by 6 bases and J by 2 bases; unmatched bases: 8. Germline CDR1 SGDLS, CDR2 YYNGEE. In nucleotides, the CDR3 is TGTGCCAGCACACAAGCGGGGACGACCTACAATGAGCAGTTCTTC. As protein: CASTQAGTTYNEQFF.

The chain uses TRBV7-9 and TRBJ2-2; the D is unclear. The CDR3 extends over 15 amino acids. Germline loops: CDR1 SEHNR, CDR2 FQNEAQ (reference sequence). V gave up 2 bases and J gave up 0 bases, with 7 bases separating them. CDR3 DNA sequence: TGTGCCAGCAGCTTATCCGCGGCGAACACCGGGGAGCTGTTTTTT. Translation gives CASSLSAANTGELFF.

As for this clone: One junction end does not reproduce the germline sequence, and a read error may be involved. The J gene is TRBJ2-5, the V gene TRBV2; TRBD1 or TRBD2 may be the D gene (7 bases each). The germline gives CDR1 SNHLY, CDR2 FYNNEI. CDR3 length: 14 residues. DNA of the CDR3: TGTGCCAGCACTGAAGGGAGGGGGCAGGAGACCCAGTACTTC. It specifies CASTEGRGQETQYF. Full variable domain (remainder filled in from reference TRBV2 and TRBJ2-5): EPEVTQTPSHQVTQMGQEVILRCVPISNHLYFYWYRQILGQKVEFLVSFYNNEISEKSEIFDDQFSVERPDGSNFTLKIRSTKLEDSAMYFCASTEGRGQETQYFGPGTRLLVL.

The genes are TRBV9 and TRBJ1-5, with 7 positions matching TRBD1. Germline V lookup: CDR1 SGDLS, CDR2 YYNGEE. V shed 2 bases and J 7 bases; nucleotides not matched to a gene: 6. The CDR3 totals 14 residues. The CDR3 region is CASSVSTGEQPQHF. For the CDR3, the DNA is TGTGCCAGCAGCGTTTCTACAGGGGAACAGCCCCAGCATTTT.

J is TRBJ1-2 and V is TRBV5-4; 8 nucleotides line up with TRBD1. Germline V CDR1 and CDR2: SGHNT, YYREEE (reference sequence). Trimming removed 3 bases from V and 13 bases from J; junction bases left unmatched: 20. CDR3 length: 16 residues. CDR3 in amino acids: CASSSPNTLTTGAATF. The CDR3 region has the DNA TGTGCCAGCAGCTCACCCAATACTTTAACGACAGGGGCGGCCACCTTC. Full variable domain (rest looked up from reference TRBV5-4 and TRBJ1-2): ETGVTQSPTHLIKTRGQQVTLRCSSQSGHNTVSWYQQALGQGPQFIFQYYREEENGRGNFPPRFSGLQFPNYSSELNVNALELDDSALYLCASSSPNTLTTGAATFGSGTRLTVV.

V and J are TRBV5-1 and TRBJ2-1, with 8 bases matching TRBD1. The CDR3 has 16 amino acids. Germline values: CDR1 SGHRS, CDR2 YFSETQ. V shed 4 bases, J shed 2 bases, and the junction held 8 bases outside the gene matches. The CDR3 DNA reads as TGCGCCAGCAGCCCCGGGACAGGTAACACCTACAATGAGCAGTTCTTC. Encoded protein: CASSPGTGNTYNEQFF.

This chain links TRBV6-5 with TRBJ2-3; no firm D call. The CDR3 is 14 amino acids. V was trimmed by 3 bases and J by 0 bases, leaving 7 bases between them. Germline V gene lookup returns CDR1 MNHEY and CDR2 SVGAGI. CDR3 protein: CASSYAQSTDTQYF. The CDR3 nucleotides read TGTGCCAGCAGTTATGCGCAAAGCACAGATACGCAGTATTTT.